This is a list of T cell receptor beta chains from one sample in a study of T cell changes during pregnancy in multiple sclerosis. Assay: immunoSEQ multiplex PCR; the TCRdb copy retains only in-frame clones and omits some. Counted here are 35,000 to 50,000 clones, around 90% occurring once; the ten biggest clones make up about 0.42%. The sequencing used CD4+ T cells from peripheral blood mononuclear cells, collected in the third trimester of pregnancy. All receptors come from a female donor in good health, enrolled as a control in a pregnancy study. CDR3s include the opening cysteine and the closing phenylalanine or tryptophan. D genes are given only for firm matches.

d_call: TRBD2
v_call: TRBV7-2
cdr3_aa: CASSLRLAGVGNEQFF

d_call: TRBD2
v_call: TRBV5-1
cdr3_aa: CASSPLAGVPNEQFF

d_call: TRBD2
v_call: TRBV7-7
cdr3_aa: CASSFPPLAGTTQETQYF

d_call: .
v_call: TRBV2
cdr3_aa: CASSEGTANYGYTF

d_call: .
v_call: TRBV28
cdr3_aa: CASSFGFTQYF

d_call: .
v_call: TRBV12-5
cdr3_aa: CASGLGQSSYNEQFF

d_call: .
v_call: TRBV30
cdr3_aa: CAWSSGAGELFF

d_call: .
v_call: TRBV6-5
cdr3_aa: CASRAGVTTDTQYF

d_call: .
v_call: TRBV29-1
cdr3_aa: CSVFSTEETQYF

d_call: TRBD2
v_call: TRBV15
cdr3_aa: CATSRGGSSGRNLYIQYF

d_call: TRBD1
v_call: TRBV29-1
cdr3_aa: CSVRQGLGLGTEAFF

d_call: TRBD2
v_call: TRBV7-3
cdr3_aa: CASSSPSGGTQYF

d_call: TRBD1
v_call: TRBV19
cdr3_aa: CATRTGGGLYNEQFF

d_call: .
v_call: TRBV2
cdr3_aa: CASIWGGLADGEQYF

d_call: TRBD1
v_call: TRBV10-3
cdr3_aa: CASKGGTGYEQYF